This TCR beta chain appears in the sequencing data of a study of cytomegalovirus exposure and HLA in healthy donors. PCR employed 60 Vbeta and 13 Jbeta primers. The method was immunoSEQ multiplex PCR; TCRdb's version includes in-frame clones alone and lacks a portion of them. This sample yields fewer than 140,000 clones, of which 70% to 85% are seen a single time; 3% to 4% belongs to the top ten. This TCR came from a man between 60 and 75 years old in good health and CMV-seronegative. Sequenced sample: PBMCs.

Written as DNA, the CDR3 is TGTGCCAGCAGCTTAGATCTCTCGGACAGGATGGACCAGTACTTC. Its translation: CASSLDLSDRMDQYF. The chain has TRBV11-2 and TRBJ2-5; 7 bases align to TRBD1. Germline V CDR1 and CDR2: SGHAT, FQNNGV. With V trimmed by 0 bases and J by 10 bases, 11 bases remained unmatched. The CDR3 is 15 amino acids.